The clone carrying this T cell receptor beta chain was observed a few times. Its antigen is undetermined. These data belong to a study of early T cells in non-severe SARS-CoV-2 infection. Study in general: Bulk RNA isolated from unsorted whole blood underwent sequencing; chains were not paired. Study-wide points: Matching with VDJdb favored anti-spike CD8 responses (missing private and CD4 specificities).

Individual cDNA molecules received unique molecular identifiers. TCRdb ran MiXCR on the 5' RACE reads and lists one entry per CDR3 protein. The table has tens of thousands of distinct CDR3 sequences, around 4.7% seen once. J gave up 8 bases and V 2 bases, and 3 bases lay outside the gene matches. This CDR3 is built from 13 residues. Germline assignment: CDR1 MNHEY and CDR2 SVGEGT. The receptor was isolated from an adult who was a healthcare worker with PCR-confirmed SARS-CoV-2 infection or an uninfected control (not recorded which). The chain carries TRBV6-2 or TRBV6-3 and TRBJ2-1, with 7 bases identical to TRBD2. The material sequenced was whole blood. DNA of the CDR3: TGTGCCAGCAGTTACACTAGCGAGTATGAGCAGTTCTTC. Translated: CASSYTSEYEQFF.